Below are 21 T cell receptor beta chains sequenced from a single sample in a study of post-analysis software for immune sequencing data. For these TCRs, the target antigens are not known. Study-level findings and limits: Included in a set of a handful of TRBV segments more frequent in patients than controls were TRBV5-6, TRBV5-1 and TRBV20-1.

The authors incorporated unique molecular identifiers into the TCR beta cDNA libraries. TCRdb called the PCR reads again in MiXCR, with one record for every CDR3 protein. Seen here are 250,000 to 300,000 distinct CDR3 sequences, approximately 34% observed once, and the top ten hold under 5.5%. The sequencing sample was made of blood. The receptors stem from a girl between 5 and 17 years old with multiple sclerosis.

The chain is built from TRBV27 and TRBJ1-6; 10 bases align to TRBD1. J lost 0 bases, V lost 4 bases, and 9 bases had no gene match. The CDR3 runs 19 residues. Germline V CDR1 and CDR2: MNHEY, SMNVEV (reference sequence). The CDR3: CASSSLGQGITSYNSPLHF. The CDR3 coding sequence is TGTGCCAGCAGTTCCTTGGGACAGGGGATCACCTCCTATAATTCACCCCTCCACTTT.

A remark on this clonotype: A read error may explain this, as a much larger clone is one base away. The genes are TRBV27 and TRBJ2-1; D is uncertain. Germline assignment: CDR1 MNHEY and CDR2 SMNVEV (reference sequence). The CDR3 is made up of 13 amino acids. Trimming stripped 4 bases from V and 13 bases from J, with 17 bases between. CDR3 residues: CASSSLGVETQFF. The CDR3, as DNA: TGTGCCAGCAGTTCCCTTGGGGTAGAGACCCAGTTCTTC.

V usage is TRBV6-2 or TRBV6-3 and J usage is TRBJ2-3; 8 bases match TRBD1. The CDR3 runs to 16 residues. J was trimmed by 1 base and V by 4 bases; bases with no gene match: 7. Germline V gene data show CDR1 as MNHEY and CDR2 as SVGEGT. CDR3 in amino acids: CASSSVGQARTDTQYF. The CDR3 coding sequence is TGTGCCAGCAGTTCCGTGGGACAGGCACGCACAGATACGCAGTATTTT.

This clonotype was counted ten times or more. This chain joins TRBV7-3 and TRBJ1-2, with D tentatively TRBD1 (5 bases). Trimming pared 2 bases from V and 4 bases from J, leaving 26 bases between. The CDR3 extends over 19 amino acids. Germline assignment: CDR1 SGHTA and CDR2 FQGTGA. CDR3 in amino acids: CASSLFPRKTEAGPYGYTF. CDR3 DNA: TGTGCCAGCAGCTTATTCCCCCGAAAGACAGAGGCGGGACCCTATGGCTACACCTTC. The full variable domain, in which reference TRBV7-3 and TRBJ1-2 provide the parts outside the CDR3, is GAGVSQTPSNKVTEKGKYVELRCDPISGHTALYWYRQSLGQGPEFLIYFQGTGAADDSGLPNDRFFAVRPEGSVSTLKIQRTERGDSAVYLCASSLFPRKTEAGPYGYTFGSGTRLTVV.

Concerning this clonotype: This may come from a read error, since a much larger clone is one base off. The chain has TRBV7-9 and TRBJ2-1, with unresolved D. This CDR3 contains 12 residues. Germline values: CDR1 SEHNR, CDR2 FQNEAQ (reference sequence). CDR3 nucleotide sequence: TGTGCCAACAGCTTAGGTGAGATTGAGCAGTTCTTC. Its protein product is CANSLGEIEQFF.

In the case of this clonotype: This may arise from a read error, as a much more abundant clone is one base away. The chain employs TRBV5-1 and TRBJ2-3, with TRBD2 identical over 9 bases. Germline CDR1 reads SGHRS; CDR2 reads YFSETQ. The CDR3 loop spans 14 amino acids. J gave up 8 bases and V 6 bases, and 10 bases lay outside the gene matches. CDR3 nucleotide sequence: TGCGCCAGCACTTGGCGGGAGGGCGAGGGTACGCAGTATTTT. It is translated as CASTWREGEGTQYF. Full variable domain (rest looked up from reference TRBV5-1 and TRBJ2-3): KAGVTQTPRYLIKTRGQQVTLSCSPISGHRSVSWYQQTPGQGLQFLFEYFSETQRNKGNFPGRFSGRQFSNSRSEMNVSTLELGDSALYLCASTWREGEGTQYFGPGTRLTVL.

The chain has TRBV20-1 and TRBJ2-1, with TRBD2 as a possible D gene (6 bases). The CDR3 covers 12 residues. V lost 5 bases and J 7 bases, leaving 12 bases between the germline ends. Germline values: CDR1 DFQATT, CDR2 SNEGSKA (reference sequence). CDR3 in DNA: TGCAGTGCTTCGACTAGTCGGAATGAGCAGTTCTTC. Translating gives CSASTSRNEQFF.

The gene calls are TRBV20-1 and TRBJ1-5; the match to TRBD1 covers 10 bases. CDR1 is DFQATT, CDR2 SNEGSKA, per germline (reference sequence). V lost 5 bases and J lost 0; bases outside the gene matches: 4. This CDR3 spans 15 amino acids. The CDR3 DNA follows: TGCAGTGCTCTGACAGGGGGCTTTAGCAATCAGCCCCAGCATTTT. Amino acid sequence: CSALTGGFSNQPQHF.

This clonotype was picked up many times. This chain links TRBV24-1 with TRBJ2-1; 13 positions match TRBD2. Germline CDR1 KGHDR, CDR2 SFDVKD. Trimming removed 10 bases from V and 2 bases from J; junction bases left unmatched: 19. This CDR3 is 20 amino acids long. The CDR3 here is CATQPTFRTSGSIAYNEQFF. In nucleotides, the CDR3 is TGTGCCACTCAACCTACCTTCAGGACTAGCGGGAGTATAGCCTACAATGAGCAGTTCTTC.

This clonotype was seen ten or more times. CDR3 region: CASSPLGTRDTQYF. The CDR3 DNA reads as TGTGCCAGCAGTCCCCTAGGTACGCGGGATACGCAGTATTTT. The genes are TRBV27 and TRBJ2-3; unclear D gene. V was pared by 5 bases and J by 6 bases, with 15 bases between. The germline V gene has CDR1 MNHEY and CDR2 SMNVEV (reference sequence). The CDR3 spans 14 residues.

V gene TRBV6-1 combines with J gene TRBJ2-7, with TRBD2 identical over 11 bases. CDR3 size: 15 residues. V shed 7 bases, J shed 0 bases, and the junction held 5 bases outside the gene matches. The germline V gene has CDR1 MNHNS and CDR2 SASEGT. CDR3 bases: TGTGCCAGCACCAGGGGACTAGCGGACTCCTACGAGCAGTACTTC. Its translation: CASTRGLADSYEQYF.

This clonotype was picked up many times. This rearrangement joins TRBV5-1 to TRBJ1-2; D ambiguous. Per the germline V gene, CDR1 is SGHRS and CDR2 is YFSETQ. The germline V and J ends were trimmed by 5 bases and 4 bases, with 9 bases remaining between them. The CDR3 spans 12 residues. The CDR3 region has the DNA TGCGCCAGCAGTGGAGTGGGCTATGGCTACACCTTC. Amino acids: CASSGVGYGYTF.

This clonotype has a count of ten or more. The V call is TRBV7-8, the J call TRBJ2-6, with D possibly matching TRBD2 (5 bases). Trimming took 1 base from V and 0 from J, leaving 10 bases between them. The CDR3 runs 17 residues. Germline CDR1 reads SGHVS; CDR2 reads FQNEAQ. CDR3 sequence (DNA): TGTGCCAGCAGCTTAGTGGGCGGGCGCTCTGGGGCCAACGTCCTGACTTTC. Its protein product is CASSLVGGRSGANVLTF.

This clonotype has ten or more counts. The rearrangement joins TRBV7-8 to TRBJ2-5; D assignment may be TRBD1 or TRBD2 (5 bases each). Germline assignment: CDR1 SGHVS and CDR2 FQNEAQ. Between the trimmed V and J ends, which lost 5 bases and 3 bases, there was a span of 25 bases. There are 18 residues in the CDR3. This CDR3 reads CASSRSRTPDLAKETQYF. CDR3 sequence (DNA): TGTGCCAGCAGCAGGTCCAGGACACCGGACTTAGCGAAAGAGACCCAGTACTTC.

This clonotype was recorded many times. J is TRBJ2-4 and V is TRBV5-1, with 10 bases matching TRBD1. The CDR3 length is 15 residues. From germline, CDR1 is SGHRS and CDR2 YFSETQ. Losses at the gene ends were 3 bases for V and 8 bases for J; bases not matched to a gene: 8. This CDR3 reads CASSSHGTGADIQYF. CDR3 DNA: TGCGCCAGCAGCTCGCATGGGACAGGGGCGGACATTCAGTACTTC.

This clonotype was counted many times. The V and J genes are TRBV20-1 and TRBJ2-5, with D maybe TRBD2 (5 bases). CDR3 length equals 14 residues. CDR1 and CDR2 (germline): DFQATT, SNEGSKA (reference sequence). Trimming stripped 0 bases from V and 1 base from J, with 9 bases between. The CDR3 sequence is CSARDPGSQETQYF. CDR3 coding DNA: TGCAGTGCTAGAGATCCGGGATCCCAAGAGACCCAGTACTTC.

The chain employs TRBV11-2 and TRBJ1-1; unclear D gene. V was clipped by 0 bases and J by 9 bases, with 11 bases between them. Germline CDR1 is SGHAT and CDR2 is FQNNGV. The CDR3 sequence is 13 residues long. As DNA, the CDR3 is TGTGCCAGCAGCTTAGATCCAGTTCAGCAAGCTTTCTTT. Translated, it gives CASSLDPVQQAFF.

There are many counts of this clonotype. The rearrangement links TRBV6-2 or TRBV6-3 to TRBJ1-2, with no clear D. This CDR3 region has 12 residues. CDR1 and CDR2 (germline): MNHEY, SVGEGT. V gave up 10 bases and J gave up 3 bases, with 12 bases separating them. CDR3 in DNA: TGTGCCACCCGGGAAGGAGACTATGGCTACACCTTC. Residues: CATREGDYGYTF.

The rearrangement links TRBV4-1 to TRBJ1-4; possible D gene TRBD1, 5 bases. Germline CDR1 reads MGHRA; CDR2 reads YSYEKL. V lost 4 bases, J lost 5 bases, and 14 bases lay in between. The CDR3 totals 15 residues. This CDR3 is CASSLRSGGNEKLFF. The CDR3 DNA follows: TGCGCCAGCAGCCTCCGGTCGGGGGGAAATGAAAAACTGTTTTTT.

This clonotype was recorded at least ten times. The chain recombines TRBV20-1 with TRBJ1-2; D gene uncertain. Per the germline V gene, CDR1 is DFQATT and CDR2 is SNEGSKA (reference sequence). The ends were cut back, 3 bases at V and 2 bases at J, with 13 bases in the middle. The CDR3 length is 14 residues. CDR3 in amino acids: CSASGRTTNYGYTF. The CDR3, as DNA: TGCAGTGCTAGTGGGCGGACCACCAACTATGGCTACACCTTC.

This chain links TRBV4-1 with TRBJ2-5; no definite D call. Germline lookup yields CDR1 MGHRA and CDR2 YSYEKL. The CDR3 is made up of 14 amino acids. Between the trimmed V and J ends, which lost 0 bases and 5 bases, there was a span of 10 bases. CDR3 loop: CASSQEWGRETQYF. CDR3 sequence (DNA): TGCGCCAGCAGCCAAGAATGGGGAAGGGAGACCCAGTACTTC.